This entry lists 20 T cell receptor beta chains sequenced from one sample in a study of early stage breast cancer tumors. Produced via immunoSEQ multiplex PCR; TCRdb's table is partial and in-frame only. The sample has just over 50,000 clones; roughly 78% are singletons. The material sequenced was blood. The receptors shown here come from a person in their 40s with breast cancer.

As to this clone: A read error may produce the germline difference seen at one junction end. The rearrangement joins TRBV10-3 to TRBJ2-7; 8 positions match TRBD2. The CDR3 consists of 12 residues. Germline V gene data show CDR1 as ENHRY and CDR2 as SYGVKD. CDR3 residues: CATQRESFEQYF. The CDR3 region has the DNA TGTGCCACGCAGCGGGAGTCCTTCGAGCAGTACTTC.

V and J are TRBV30 and TRBJ2-7; no clear D. Between the trimmed V and J ends, which lost 1 base and 0 bases, there was a span of 4 bases. CDR3 length: 12 residues. Per the germline V gene, CDR1 is GTSNPN and CDR2 is SVGIG (reference sequence). DNA for the CDR3: TGTGCCTGGAGTGGGACCTCCTACGAGCAGTACTTC. It encodes CAWSGTSYEQYF.

A few counts support this clone. The chain is built from TRBV4-1 and TRBJ2-7; the match to TRBD2 covers 12 bases. V trimming: 6 bases; J trimming: 2 bases; junction bases outside the gene matches: 2. Looked up from germline, CDR1 is MGHRA and CDR2 is YSYEKL. CDR3 length: 14 residues. The CDR3 DNA follows: TGCGCCAGCAGACTAGCGGGAGGCGCCTACGAGCAGTACTTC. It yields the protein CASRLAGGAYEQYF.

This sequence joins TRBV19 and TRBJ2-5; possibly TRBD1 for D (6 bases). Trimming pared 6 bases from V and 2 bases from J, leaving 16 bases between. The germline V gene has CDR1 LNHDA and CDR2 SQIVND (reference sequence). The CDR3 has 15 amino acids. CDR3 protein: CASRPQGLGQETQYF. In nucleotides, the CDR3 is TGTGCCAGTAGACCACAGGGTTTGGGACAAGAGACCCAGTACTTC.

The CDR3 here is CASSFNNYGYTF. For the CDR3, the DNA is TGTGCCAGCAGCTTTAATAACTATGGCTACACCTTC. J is TRBJ1-2 and V is TRBV12-1. TRBV12-1 represents a pseudogene. CDR3 length: 12 amino acids.

The V call is TRBV7-2, the J call TRBJ2-7; D call uncertain. Trimming removed 4 bases from V and 3 bases from J, with 13 bases in between. Germline V gene sequence: CDR1 SGHTA, CDR2 FQGNSA. This CDR3 is built from 14 residues. CDR3 region: CASSSPQKRYEQYF. CDR3 coding DNA: TGTGCCAGCAGCTCACCACAGAAGCGCTACGAGCAGTACTTC.

The chain links TRBV5-4 to TRBJ2-1; 8 nucleotides agree with TRBD1. CDR1 is SGHNT, CDR2 YYREEE, per germline (reference sequence). The CDR3 spans 15 residues. V trimming: 2 bases; J trimming: 12 bases; junction bases outside the gene matches: 13. The CDR3 protein is CASSFWDRPFGGQFF. DNA for the CDR3: TGTGCCAGCAGCTTCTGGGACAGGCCGTTCGGTGGGCAGTTCTTC.

The chain couples TRBV11-3 to TRBJ2-1; 9 bases match TRBD2. V was pared by 8 bases and J by 8 bases, with 13 bases of the junction left unmatched. Germline V gene data show CDR1 as SGHNT and CDR2 as YENEEA. The CDR3 sequence is 15 residues long. The CDR3 reads CASCQGVAGDDEQFF. The CDR3 bases are TGTGCCAGCTGCCAAGGGGTAGCGGGAGATGATGAGCAGTTCTTC.

V usage is TRBV6-1 and J usage is TRBJ1-1; D is ambiguous. Deletions cut 5 bases from V and 1 base from J, with 5 bases between. Germline V CDR1 and CDR2: MNHNS, SASEGT. CDR3 length equals 12 residues. In DNA, the CDR3 is TGTGCCAGCAGTCGGGGGAACACTGAAGCTTTCTTT. It is translated as CASSRGNTEAFF.

The J gene is TRBJ2-2, the V gene TRBV2; 8 bases map to TRBD1. J lost 5 bases, V lost 7 bases, and 9 bases had no gene match. Per germline, CDR1 SNHLY and CDR2 FYNNEI. The CDR3 has 15 amino acids. This CDR3 reads CASNPRTGYTGELFF. In DNA, the CDR3 is TGTGCCAGCAACCCTCGGACAGGGTATACCGGGGAGCTGTTTTTT.

A single count supports this clone. J is TRBJ2-3 and V is TRBV5-1; 7 bases match TRBD2. The CDR3 runs to 15 residues. CDR1 and CDR2 (germline): SGHRS, YFSETQ. J lost 6 bases, V lost 2 bases, and 9 bases had no gene match. The CDR3 nucleotides read TGCGCCAGCAGCTTAACAGCGGGGACGGTGGATACGCAGTATTTT. Translating it yields CASSLTAGTVDTQYF.

This sequence joins TRBV30 and TRBJ1-2; TRBD1 matches at 8 bases. The CDR3 contains 14 residues. Germline assignment: CDR1 GTSNPN and CDR2 SVGIG (reference sequence). Trimming cost V 3 bases and J 4 bases; bases outside gene matches: 7. Here the CDR3 DNA reads TGTGCCTGGAGAGCAGGGGGCGCCGTCTATGGCTACACCTTC. This translates into CAWRAGGAVYGYTF.

The chain is built from TRBV5-4 and TRBJ2-2; 8 nucleotides match TRBD1. The germline V gene encodes CDR1 SGHNT and CDR2 YYREEE (reference sequence). V was pared by 4 bases and J by 7 bases, with 6 bases of the junction left unmatched. This CDR3 is built from 14 residues. CDR3 bases: TGTGCCAGCAGCCTAGGACAGGGAAACGGGGAGCTGTTTTTT. This encodes CASSLGQGNGELFF. Full variable domain (missing parts from reference TRBV5-4 and TRBJ2-2): ETGVTQSPTHLIKTRGQQVTLRCSSQSGHNTVSWYQQALGQGPQFIFQYYREEENGRGNFPPRFSGLQFPNYSSELNVNALELDDSALYLCASSLGQGNGELFFGEGSRLTVL.

The gene calls are TRBV23-1 and TRBJ2-4; D perhaps matches TRBD1 (6 bases). Being an ORF, TRBV23-1 has a function that is uncertain. There are 13 residues in the CDR3. The V and J ends lost 10 bases and 1 base respectively, with 11 bases between them. The CDR3: CAITGQAKNIQYF. Here the CDR3 DNA reads TGCGCCATTACAGGACAGGCCAAAAACATTCAGTACTTC.

The V gene is TRBV7-9, the J gene TRBJ2-7, with a possible D match to TRBD1 (6 bases). Looked up from germline, CDR1 is SEHNR and CDR2 is FQNEAQ (reference sequence). V shed 5 bases and J shed 2 bases, with 13 bases lying between them. The CDR3 covers 14 residues. CDR3 coding DNA: TGTGCCAGCAGCCTGAACAGGGTGCCCTACGAGCAGTACTTC. Translating it yields CASSLNRVPYEQYF.

The sample holds one count of this clone. V usage is TRBV7-9 and J usage is TRBJ2-7; TRBD2 is a possible D gene (6 bases). The CDR3 has 15 amino acids. CDR1 and CDR2 from the germline V gene are SEHNR and FQNEAQ (reference sequence). V lost 5 bases, J lost 2 bases, and 16 bases lay in between. DNA for the CDR3: TGTGCCAGCAGCCCTTGGGGGGACGGACCCTACGAGCAGTACTTC. This encodes CASSPWGDGPYEQYF. The whole variable domain, remainder taken from reference TRBV7-9 and TRBJ2-7, is DTGVSQNPRHKITKRGQNVTFRCDPISEHNRLYWYRQTLGQGPEFLTYFQNEAQLEKSRLLSDRFSAERPKGSFSTLEIQRTEQGDSAMYLCASSPWGDGPYEQYFGPGTRLTVT.

This clone was counted between two and nine times. The J gene is TRBJ1-3, the V gene TRBV27; a weak D match, TRBD1 (5 bases). Per germline, CDR1 MNHEY and CDR2 SMNVEV (reference sequence). The CDR3 totals 15 residues. The germline V and J ends were trimmed by 6 bases and 0 bases, with 12 bases remaining between them. In DNA, the CDR3 is TGTGCCAGCAGGGTGGGGGGAAACTCTGGAAACACCATATATTTT. Protein product: CASRVGGNSGNTIYF.

The chain is built from TRBV5-5 and TRBJ1-4; tentative D call: TRBD1 (5 bases). This CDR3 has 14 amino acids. The germline V gene encodes CDR1 SGHKS and CDR2 YYEKEE (reference sequence). V gave up 2 bases and J gave up 8 bases, with 13 bases separating them. This chain's CDR3 is CASSFSGTREKLFF. CDR3 DNA: TGTGCCAGCAGCTTCTCCGGGACGAGAGAAAAACTGTTTTTT.

CDR3 in DNA: TGTGCCAGCAGTGACGTAGCGGGAGAGGCCACAGATACGCAGTATTTT. Translated, it gives CASSDVAGEATDTQYF. The rearrangement uses TRBV6-4 and TRBJ2-3; TRBD2 agrees at 9 bases. Germline V CDR1 and CDR2: MRHNA, SNTAGT. The CDR3 has 16 amino acids. Unmatched junction bases numbered 5, after V lost 2 bases and J lost 2 bases.

The V call is TRBV2, the J call TRBJ2-3, with 7 bases that match TRBD2. The CDR3 totals 17 residues. Unmatched junction bases numbered 12, after V lost 1 base and J lost 5 bases. Germline V lookup: CDR1 SNHLY, CDR2 FYNNEI. For the CDR3, the DNA is TGTGCCAGCAGTGAAGTCAGTGGGGGAGGGTCCGGAGATACGCAGTATTTT. Encoded protein: CASSEVSGGGSGDTQYF.